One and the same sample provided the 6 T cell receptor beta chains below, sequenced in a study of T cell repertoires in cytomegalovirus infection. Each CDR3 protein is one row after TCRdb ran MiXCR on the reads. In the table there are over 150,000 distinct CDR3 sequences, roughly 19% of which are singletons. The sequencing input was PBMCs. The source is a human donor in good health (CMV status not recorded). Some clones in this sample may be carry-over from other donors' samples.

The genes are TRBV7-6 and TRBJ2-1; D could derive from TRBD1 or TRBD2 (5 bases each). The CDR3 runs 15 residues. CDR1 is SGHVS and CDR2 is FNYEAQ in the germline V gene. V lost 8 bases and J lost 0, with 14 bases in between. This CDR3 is CASGDGSISYNEQFF. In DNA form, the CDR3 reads TGTGCCAGCGGGGACGGGTCCATCTCCTACAATGAGCAGTTCTTC.

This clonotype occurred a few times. The CDR3 bases are TGTGCCAGCAGCGTAGAGGGGAGCAAGGATACGCAGTATTTT. Translating gives CASSVEGSKDTQYF. The chain carries TRBV9 and TRBJ2-3; tentatively, D is TRBD1 or TRBD2 (5 bases each). Looked up from germline, CDR1 is SGDLS and CDR2 is YYNGEE. CDR3 length: 14 residues. V gave up 0 bases and J gave up 6 bases, with 11 bases separating them.

The CDR3 region is CASNPGGGRTSYEQYF. The CDR3, as DNA: TGTGCCAGTAACCCCGGTGGGGGACGTACCTCCTACGAGCAGTACTTC. V is TRBV19 and J is TRBJ2-7; the D call may be TRBD1 or TRBD2 (5 bases each). CDR3 length: 16 amino acids. V gave up 7 bases and J gave up 0 bases, with 19 bases separating them. CDR1 LNHDA and CDR2 SQIVND come from the germline V gene (reference sequence).

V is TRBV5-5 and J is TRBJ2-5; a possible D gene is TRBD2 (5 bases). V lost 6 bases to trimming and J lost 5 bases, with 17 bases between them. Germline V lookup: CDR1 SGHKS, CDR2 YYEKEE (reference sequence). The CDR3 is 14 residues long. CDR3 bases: TGTGCCAGCAACATACGGGGTCCGGCGGAGACCCAGTACTTC. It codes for CASNIRGPAETQYF.

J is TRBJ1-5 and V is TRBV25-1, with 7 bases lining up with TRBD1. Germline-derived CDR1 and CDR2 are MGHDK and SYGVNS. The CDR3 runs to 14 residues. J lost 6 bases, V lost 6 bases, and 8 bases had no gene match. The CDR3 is CASSFTGAGQPQHF. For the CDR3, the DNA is TGTGCCAGCAGCTTTACAGGGGCGGGTCAGCCCCAGCATTTT.

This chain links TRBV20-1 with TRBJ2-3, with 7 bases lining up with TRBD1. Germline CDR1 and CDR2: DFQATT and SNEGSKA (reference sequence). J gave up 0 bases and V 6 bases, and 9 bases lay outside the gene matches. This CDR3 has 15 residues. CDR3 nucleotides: TGCAGTGCCCCGGATGGGACAGAGAGCACAGATACGCAGTATTTT. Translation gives CSAPDGTESTDTQYF.